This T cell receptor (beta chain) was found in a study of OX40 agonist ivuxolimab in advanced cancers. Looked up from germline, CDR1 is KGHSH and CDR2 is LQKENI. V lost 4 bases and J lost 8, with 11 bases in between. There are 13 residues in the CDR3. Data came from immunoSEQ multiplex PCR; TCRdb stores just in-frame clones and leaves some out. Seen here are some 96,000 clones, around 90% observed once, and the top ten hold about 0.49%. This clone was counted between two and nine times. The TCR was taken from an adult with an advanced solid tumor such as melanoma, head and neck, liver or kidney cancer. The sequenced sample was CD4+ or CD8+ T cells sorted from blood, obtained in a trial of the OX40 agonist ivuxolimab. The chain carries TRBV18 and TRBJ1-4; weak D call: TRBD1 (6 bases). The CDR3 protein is CASSLGAGEKLFF. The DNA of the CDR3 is TGTGCCAGCTCACTGGGGGCCGGAGAAAAACTGTTTTTT.